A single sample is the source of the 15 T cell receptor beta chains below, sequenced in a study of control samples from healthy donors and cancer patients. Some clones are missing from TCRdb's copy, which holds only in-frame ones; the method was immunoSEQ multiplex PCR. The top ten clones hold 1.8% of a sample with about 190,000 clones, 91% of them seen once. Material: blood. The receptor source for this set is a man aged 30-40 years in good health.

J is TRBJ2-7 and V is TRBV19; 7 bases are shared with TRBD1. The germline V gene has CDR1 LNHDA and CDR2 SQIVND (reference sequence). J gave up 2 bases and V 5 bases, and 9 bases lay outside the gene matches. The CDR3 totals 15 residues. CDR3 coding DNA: TGTGCCAGTAGTGCATTTTCCGGGACAGCCTACGAGCAGTACTTC. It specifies CASSAFSGTAYEQYF. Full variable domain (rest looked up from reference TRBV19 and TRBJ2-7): DGGITQSPKYLFRKEGQNVTLSCEQNLNHDAMYWYRQDPGQGLRLIYYSQIVNDFQKGDIAEGYSVSREKKESFPLTVTSAQKNPTAFYLCASSAFSGTAYEQYFGPGTRLTVT.

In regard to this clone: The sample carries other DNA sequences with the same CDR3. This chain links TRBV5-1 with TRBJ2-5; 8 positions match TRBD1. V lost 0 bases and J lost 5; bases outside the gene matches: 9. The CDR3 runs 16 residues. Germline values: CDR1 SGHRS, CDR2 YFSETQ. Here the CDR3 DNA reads TGCGCCAGCAGCTTGGGTGGCAGGGGGCCGGGGGAGACCCAGTACTTC. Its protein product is CASSLGGRGPGETQYF.

The chain's CDR3 is CASSHVTETQYF. Here the CDR3 DNA reads TGTGCCAGCAGCCACGTAACCGAGACCCAGTACTTC. The rearrangement links TRBV7-9 to TRBJ2-5; no definite D call. Germline CDR1 is SEHNR and CDR2 is FQNEAQ (reference sequence). The V end lost 5 bases, the J end lost 5 bases, and 9 bases lay between the germline ends. This CDR3 has 12 residues.

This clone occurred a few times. This CDR3 reads CASSRTGGNEKLFF. The CDR3 region has the DNA TGCGCCAGCAGCCGGACAGGGGGCAATGAAAAACTGTTTTTT. V gene TRBV4-1 combines with J gene TRBJ1-4; 11 positions agree with TRBD1. V shed 4 bases, J shed 5 bases, and the junction held 0 bases outside the gene matches. Germline values: CDR1 MGHRA, CDR2 YSYEKL. This CDR3 has 14 residues.

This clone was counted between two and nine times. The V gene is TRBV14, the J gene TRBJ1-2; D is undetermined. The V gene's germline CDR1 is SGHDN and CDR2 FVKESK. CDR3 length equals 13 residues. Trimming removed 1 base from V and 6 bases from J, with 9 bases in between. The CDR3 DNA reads TGTGCCAGCAGCCAAGCACGGTTCGATGGCTACACCTTC. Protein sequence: CASSQARFDGYTF.

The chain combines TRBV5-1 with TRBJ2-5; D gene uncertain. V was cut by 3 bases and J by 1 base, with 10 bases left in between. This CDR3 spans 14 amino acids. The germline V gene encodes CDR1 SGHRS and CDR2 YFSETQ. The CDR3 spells CASSSSIGQETQYF. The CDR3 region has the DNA TGCGCCAGCAGCTCGAGTATTGGCCAAGAGACCCAGTACTTC.

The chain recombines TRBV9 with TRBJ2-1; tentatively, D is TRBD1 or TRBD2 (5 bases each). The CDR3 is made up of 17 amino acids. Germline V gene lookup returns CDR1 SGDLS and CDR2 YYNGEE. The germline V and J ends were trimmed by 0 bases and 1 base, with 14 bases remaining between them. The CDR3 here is CASSVEAGTISYNEQFF. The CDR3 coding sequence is TGTGCCAGCAGCGTAGAGGCAGGGACCATTTCCTACAATGAGCAGTTCTTC.

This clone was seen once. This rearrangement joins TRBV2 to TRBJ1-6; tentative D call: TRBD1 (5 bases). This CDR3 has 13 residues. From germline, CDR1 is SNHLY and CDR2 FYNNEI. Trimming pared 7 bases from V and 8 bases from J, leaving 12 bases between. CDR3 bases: TGTGCCAGCAACCTAGGGGTGGATTCACCCCTCCACTTT. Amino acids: CASNLGVDSPLHF.

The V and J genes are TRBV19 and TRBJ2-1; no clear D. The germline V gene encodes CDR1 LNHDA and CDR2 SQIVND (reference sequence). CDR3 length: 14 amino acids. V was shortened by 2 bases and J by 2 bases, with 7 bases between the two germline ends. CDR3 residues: CASSIRAAYNEQFF. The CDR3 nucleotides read TGTGCCAGTAGTATAAGGGCAGCCTACAATGAGCAGTTCTTC. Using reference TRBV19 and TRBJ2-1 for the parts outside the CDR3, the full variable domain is DGGITQSPKYLFRKEGQNVTLSCEQNLNHDAMYWYRQDPGQGLRLIYYSQIVNDFQKGDIAEGYSVSREKKESFPLTVTSAQKNPTAFYLCASSIRAAYNEQFFGPGTRLTVL.

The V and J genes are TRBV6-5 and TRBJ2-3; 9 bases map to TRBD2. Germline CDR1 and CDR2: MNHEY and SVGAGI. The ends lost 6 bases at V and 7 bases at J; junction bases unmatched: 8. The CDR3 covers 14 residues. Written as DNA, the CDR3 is TGTGCCAGCAGGGGGGGGACTAGCACCCATACGCAGTATTTT. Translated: CASRGGTSTHTQYF.

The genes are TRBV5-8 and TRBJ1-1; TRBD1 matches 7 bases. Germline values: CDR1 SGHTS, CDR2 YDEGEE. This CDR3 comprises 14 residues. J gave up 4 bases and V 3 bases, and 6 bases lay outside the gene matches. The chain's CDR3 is CASSSGQVATEAFF. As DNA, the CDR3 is TGTGCCAGCAGCTCCGGACAGGTTGCCACTGAAGCTTTCTTT.

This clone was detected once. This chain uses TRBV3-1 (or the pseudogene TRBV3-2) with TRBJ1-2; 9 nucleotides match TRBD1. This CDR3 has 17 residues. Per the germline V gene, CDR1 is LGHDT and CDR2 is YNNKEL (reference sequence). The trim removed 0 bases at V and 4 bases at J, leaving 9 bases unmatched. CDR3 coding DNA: TGTGCCAGCAGCCAAGAGATCCGACAGGGGGGCGGCTATGGCTACACCTTC. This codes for CASSQEIRQGGGYGYTF.

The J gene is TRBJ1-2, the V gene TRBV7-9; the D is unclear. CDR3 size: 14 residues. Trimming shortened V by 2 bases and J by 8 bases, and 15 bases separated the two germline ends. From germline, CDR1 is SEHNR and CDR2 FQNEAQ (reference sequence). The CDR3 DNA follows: TGTGCCAGCAGCTTACCCTCAGAGGCTGGCGGCTACACCTTC. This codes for CASSLPSEAGGYTF.

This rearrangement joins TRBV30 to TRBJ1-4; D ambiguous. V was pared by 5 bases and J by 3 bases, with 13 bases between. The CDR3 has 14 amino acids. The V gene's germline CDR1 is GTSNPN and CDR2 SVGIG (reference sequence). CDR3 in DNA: TGTGCCTGGGGTCGAATGGGAGCTAATGAAAAACTGTTTTTT. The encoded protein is CAWGRMGANEKLFF.

The CDR3 sequence: CASRDRGSGNTIYF. CDR3 coding DNA: TGTGCCAGCCGGGACAGGGGCTCTGGAAACACCATATATTTT. The chain recombines TRBV19 with TRBJ1-3; 10 bases line up with TRBD1. The CDR3 is made up of 14 amino acids. The germline V gene encodes CDR1 LNHDA and CDR2 SQIVND (reference sequence). J was trimmed by 0 bases and V by 9 bases; bases with no gene match: 2.